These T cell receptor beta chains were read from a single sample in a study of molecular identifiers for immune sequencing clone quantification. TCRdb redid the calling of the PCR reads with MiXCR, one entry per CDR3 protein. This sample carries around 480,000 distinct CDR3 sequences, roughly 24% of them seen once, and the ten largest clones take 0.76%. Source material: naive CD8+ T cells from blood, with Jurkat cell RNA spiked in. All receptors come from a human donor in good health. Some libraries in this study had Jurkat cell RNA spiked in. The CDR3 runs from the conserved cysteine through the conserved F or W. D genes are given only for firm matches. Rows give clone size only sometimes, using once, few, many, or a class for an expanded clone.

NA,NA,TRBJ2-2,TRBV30,CAWSVLDGGELFF,TGTGCCTGGAGTGTACTGGACGGGGGGGAGCTGTTTTTT
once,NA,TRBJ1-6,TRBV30,CAWTGGRNNSPLHF,TGTGCCTGGACCGGCGGACGGAATAATTCACCCCTCCACTTT
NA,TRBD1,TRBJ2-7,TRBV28,CASSLSPGQGRSEQYF,TGTGCCAGCAGTTTGAGTCCGGGACAGGGTAGGTCCGAGCAGTACTTC
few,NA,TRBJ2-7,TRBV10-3,CAISGSTTGNGAYEQYF,TGTGCCATCAGTGGTTCAACAACAGGTAACGGGGCATACGAGCAGTACTTC
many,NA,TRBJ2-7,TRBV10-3,CAISESGRGYEQYF,TGTGCCATCAGTGAGTCGGGCAGGGGCTACGAGCAGTACTTC
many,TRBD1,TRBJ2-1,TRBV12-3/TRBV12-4,CASSELDRENEQFF,TGTGCCAGCAGTGAACTCGACAGGGAAAATGAGCAGTTCTTC
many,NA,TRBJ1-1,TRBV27,CASTQGLNTEAFF,TGTGCCAGCACCCAGGGACTGAACACTGAAGCTTTCTTT
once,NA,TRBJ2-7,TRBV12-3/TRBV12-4,CARSPAGFNEQYF,TGTGCCCGCAGCCCCGCGGGGTTCAACGAGCAGTACTTC
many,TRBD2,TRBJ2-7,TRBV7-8,CASSLLRGGSEQYF,TGTGCCAGCAGCTTACTCCGGGGAGGGTCCGAGCAGTACTTC
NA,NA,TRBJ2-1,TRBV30,CAWSVHSQSNEQFF,TGTGCCTGGAGTGTACATTCTCAGTCTAATGAGCAGTTCTTC
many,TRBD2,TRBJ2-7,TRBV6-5,CASGAGGSYEQYF,TGTGCCAGCGGCGCGGGGGGCTCCTACGAGCAGTACTTC
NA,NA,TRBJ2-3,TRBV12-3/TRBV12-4,CASSLRQGVADTQYF,TGTGCCAGCAGTTTGCGTCAGGGAGTCGCAGATACGCAGTATTTT
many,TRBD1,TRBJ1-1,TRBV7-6,CASSLAIGTGGENTEAFF,TGTGCCAGCAGCTTAGCGATAGGGACAGGGGGCGAGAACACTGAAGCTTTCTTT
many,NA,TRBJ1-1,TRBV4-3,CASSQGRMEAFF,TGCGCCAGCAGCCAAGGGAGGATGGAAGCTTTCTTT
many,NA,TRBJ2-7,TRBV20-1,CSARGRQELTYEQYF,TGCAGTGCTAGAGGTCGTCAGGAGCTTACCTACGAGCAGTACTTC
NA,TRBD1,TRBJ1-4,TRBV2,CASSFPGQGIPVFF,TGTGCCAGCAGCTTTCCGGGACAGGGTATTCCGGTGTTTTTT
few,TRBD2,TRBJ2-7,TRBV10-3,CAISLTSGGFYEQYF,TGTGCCATCAGCCTGACTAGCGGGGGATTCTACGAGCAGTACTTC
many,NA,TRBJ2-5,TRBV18,CASSPEGKETQYF,TGTGCCAGCTCACCCGAGGGGAAAGAGACCCAGTACTTC
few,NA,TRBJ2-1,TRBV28,CASTGTDWGLRNEQFF,TGTGCCAGCACCGGGACGGATTGGGGCCTAAGGAATGAGCAGTTCTTC
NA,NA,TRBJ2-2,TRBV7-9,CASSLGSGTNTGELFF,TGTGCCAGCAGCTTAGGGTCTGGCACGAACACCGGGGAGCTGTTTTTT
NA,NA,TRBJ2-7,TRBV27,CASSPDTDGLQYF,TGTGCCAGCAGTCCCGACACGGACGGGCTGCAGTACTTC
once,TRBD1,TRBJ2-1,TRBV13,CASNYRDRVMDEQFF,TGTGCCAGCAACTACCGGGACAGGGTTATGGATGAGCAGTTCTTC
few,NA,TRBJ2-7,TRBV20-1,CSANRDPPYEQYF,TGCAGTGCAAACCGGGACCCCCCCTACGAGCAGTACTTC
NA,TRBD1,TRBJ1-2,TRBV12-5,CASGPRTQGNYGYTF,TGTGCTAGTGGTCCTAGAACACAGGGGAACTATGGCTACACCTTC
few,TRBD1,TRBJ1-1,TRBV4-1,CASSQKTGFNTEAFF,TGCGCCAGCAGCCAAAAGACAGGGTTTAACACTGAAGCTTTCTTT